Here is one T cell receptor (beta chain) with its context. The sample is drawn from a study of cytomegalovirus exposure and HLA in healthy donors. Both 60 Vbeta primers and 13 Jbeta primers went into the PCR. Assay: immunoSEQ multiplex PCR; the TCRdb copy retains only in-frame clones and omits some. This sample has fewer than 95,000 clones, with roughly 69% found just once. The TCR comes from a woman aged 25-40 years in good health and CMV-seronegative. The sequencing sample was made of PBMCs.

Here the CDR3 DNA reads TGTGCCAGCACCCTTCTTCCGGGACAGGGTTACGAGCAGTACTTC. Translation gives CASTLLPGQGYEQYF. This chain uses TRBV27 with TRBJ2-7; 9 nucleotides agree with TRBD1. From germline, CDR1 is MNHEY and CDR2 SMNVEV (reference sequence). Trimming took 7 bases from V and 4 from J; bases not matched to a gene: 11. The CDR3 is 15 amino acids.